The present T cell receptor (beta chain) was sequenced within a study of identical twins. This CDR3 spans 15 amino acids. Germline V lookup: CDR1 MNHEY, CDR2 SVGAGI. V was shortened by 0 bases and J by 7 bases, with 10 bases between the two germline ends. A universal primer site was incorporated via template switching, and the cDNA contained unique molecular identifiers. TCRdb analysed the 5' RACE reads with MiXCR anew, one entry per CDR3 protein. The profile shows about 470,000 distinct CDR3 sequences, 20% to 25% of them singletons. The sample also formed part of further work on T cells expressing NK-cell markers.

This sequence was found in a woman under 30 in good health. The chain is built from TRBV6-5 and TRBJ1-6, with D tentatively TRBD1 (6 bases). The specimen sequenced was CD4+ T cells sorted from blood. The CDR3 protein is CASSYSTGTNSPLHF. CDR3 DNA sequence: TGTGCCAGCAGTTACTCTACAGGGACCAATTCACCCCTCCACTTT.